This T cell receptor (beta chain) was captured in a study of cytomegalovirus exposure and HLA in healthy donors. Study overall: Inside one of the first data releases sat around 85 million unique TCRs taken from HLA-typed donors. General study results and limits: Reportedly, fewer N-insertions than the approximately 690-donor mean appeared in an Asian-associated ancestry cluster in a later analysis. For TCR beta chains, V- and J-gene trimming was later linked to a missense DCLRE1C variant.

CDR3 length equals 16 residues. The trim removed 6 bases at V and 8 bases at J, leaving 9 bases unmatched. Germline lookup yields CDR1 SGHRS and CDR2 YFSETQ. Notes on this clone: The target antigen is unknown.

Primers included in the PCR were 60 Vbeta and 13 Jbeta primers. TCRdb keeps only in-frame clones here, not all; method: immunoSEQ multiplex PCR. The sample holds more than 140,000 clones, around 82% seen once. The clonotype originates from a young man in good health and CMV-seropositive. The J gene is TRBJ2-1, the V gene TRBV5-1; 15 bases fit TRBD2. The source material was PBMCs. CDR3: CASTDPGLAGGDEQFF. The CDR3 nucleotides read TGCGCCAGCACCGACCCGGGACTAGCGGGAGGTGATGAGCAGTTCTTC.